The rows below give T cell receptor beta chains drawn from one sample of a study of blood T cell repertoires in COVID-19. Libraries were prepared by immunoSEQ multiplex PCR; TCRdb keeps only in-frame clonotypes and omits some of them. Of hundreds of thousands of clones listed, roughly 87% were seen once; the top ten hold approximately 2%. The specimen was PBMCs or T cells enriched from blood (not recorded which). All receptors derive from a woman aged 40-49 years with acute COVID-19. The CDR3 runs from the conserved cysteine through the conserved F or W. D genes are given only for firm matches. Size values are once, few and many counts, or a class for expanded clones, and some rows have none.

TRBJ2-1 TRBD2 few TRBV5-1 TGCGCCAGCAGCTTGGTTTCTAGCGGGGGGGCCGTTCATGAGCAGTTCTTC CASSLVSSGGAVHEQFF
TRBJ1-6 . . TRBV6-5 TGTGCCAGCAGTTACTCTCAGGGGAGAAATTCACCCCTCCACTTT CASSYSQGRNSPLHF
TRBJ2-2 TRBD1 . TRBV9 TGTGCCAGCAGCGTGCCACAGGGGGGTTCGAACACCGGGGAGCTGTTTTTT CASSVPQGGSNTGELFF
TRBJ2-7 . few TRBV2 TGTGCCAGCAGCTTTCGCGGGGGCGCAGTTAACGAGCAGTACTTC CASSFRGGAVNEQYF
TRBJ1-2 TRBD1 once TRBV7-9 TGTGCCAGCAGCCCTGACAGGGTAAATGGCTACACCTTC CASSPDRVNGYTF
TRBJ2-1 TRBD1 . TRBV23-1 TGCGCCAGCCCCCTTTCCGGGACAGGGGTTTACAATGAGCAGTTCTTC CASPLSGTGVYNEQFF
TRBJ1-1 TRBD1 few TRBV5-3 TGTGCCAGAAGCCTCGGGACAGGGGAAGGTTTAGCAACTGAAGCTTTCTTT CARSLGTGEGLATEAFF
TRBJ2-7 TRBD1 . TRBV19 TGTGCCAGTAGTATACCGGGACAGGGGGTGTACGAGCAGTACTTC CASSIPGQGVYEQYF
TRBJ1-4 . . TRBV19 TGTGCCAGTAGTCCAAGGGCTTGGACACCACCCGATAATGAAAAACTGTTTTTT CASSPRAWTPPDNEKLFF
TRBJ1-1 . . TRBV21-1 TGTGCCAGCAGCAAAGTCGGAGGGAGACGGTCGAGTCACACTGAAGCTTTCTTT CASSKVGGRRSSHTEAFF
TRBJ2-7 . . TRBV19 TGTGCCAGTCCCCGAGACACAGGTCAGCTATGGCGCGAGCAGTACTTC CASPRDTGQLWREQYF
TRBJ1-2 . . TRBV30 TGTGCCTGGACCGCCGGGACTCGAGGCCCCTATGGCTACACCTTC CAWTAGTRGPYGYTF
TRBJ1-2 . . TRBV5-5 TGTGCCAGCAGCTTGGTGGAGAGAGGGAACTATGGCTACACCTTC CASSLVERGNYGYTF
TRBJ1-1 . . TRBV5-1 TGCGCCAGCAGCTTGGGGGCGGGAGCCACTGAAGCTTTCTTT CASSLGAGATEAFF
TRBJ2-2 . . TRBV21-1 TGTGCCAGCAGCTGTCAGCGGGGTGGCACCGGGGAGCTGTTTTTT CASSCQRGGTGELFF
TRBJ2-1 TRBD2 . TRBV2 TGTGCCAGCAAAAGCGGGGCTAGCTTCCATTTTCGGGATGAGCAGTTCTTC CASKSGASFHFRDEQFF
TRBJ2-1 . . TRBV27 TGTGCCAGCAGTTTATACACCTCGGGTGAGCAGTTCTTC CASSLYTSGEQFF
TRBJ2-1 TRBD2 . TRBV18 TGTGCCAGCTCACCAGGCCTAGCGGGGGGGCTCGAGCAGTTCTTC CASSPGLAGGLEQFF
TRBJ2-1 TRBD2 . TRBV20-1 TGCAGTGCTTGTGAGGCTAGCGGGGGGGCATACAATGAGCAGTTCTTC CSACEASGGAYNEQFF
TRBJ2-7 . . TRBV27 TGTGCCAGCAGACCGACGGGAGCCTACGAGCAGTACTTC CASRPTGAYEQYF
TRBJ1-4 TRBD1 once TRBV29-1 TGCAGCGTTGAAGAGTCCCTGACAGGGGATGAAAAACTGTTTTTT CSVEESLTGDEKLFF
TRBJ2-3 TRBD2 . TRBV7-8 TGTGCCAGCAGCTTAGCCAGACTAGCATCCTGGGATACGCAGTATTTT CASSLARLASWDTQYF
TRBJ2-7 TRBD1 . TRBV27 TGTGCCAGCAGAGGGGGCAACGAGCAGTACTTC CASRGGNEQYF
TRBJ2-7 . once TRBV27 TGTGCCAGCAGCGACAGCGATTCCTACGAGCAGTACTTC CASSDSDSYEQYF
TRBJ1-1 . . TRBV4-2 TGTGCCAGCAGCCAAGACAGGCGGAACACTGAAGCTTTCTTT CASSQDRRNTEAFF
TRBJ2-1 . . TRBV1 TGCACCAGCAGCCAACCAGACTACAATGAGCAGTTCTTC CTSSQPDYNEQFF
TRBJ2-7 TRBD1 . TRBV30 TGTGCCTGGAGTTTTACAGGGGGCTACGAGCAGTACTTC CAWSFTGGYEQYF
TRBJ1-3 . . TRBV30 TGTGCCTGGATACCCGCCGACACGATGCCTGGAAACACCATATATTTT CAWIPADTMPGNTIYF
TRBJ2-2 TRBD1 . TRBV9 TGTGCCAGCAGCGCCGGACAGGGGCGAACCGGGGAGCTGTTTTTT CASSAGQGRTGELFF